These 3 T cell receptor beta chains were all obtained from the same sample, sequenced in a study of radiotherapy plus CTLA-4 blockade in lung cancer. The method was immunoSEQ multiplex PCR; TCRdb's version includes in-frame clones alone and lacks a portion of them. The profile shows about 120,000 clones, around 75% of them singletons. Sequenced here: peripheral blood, sampled from a patient treated with radiotherapy plus ipilimumab. These TCRs come from a human donor with non-small cell lung cancer who had a partial response to radiotherapy plus ipilimumab.

The J gene is TRBJ2-3, the V gene TRBV4-1, with D possibly TRBD2 on 6 matching bases. Germline V CDR1 and CDR2: MGHRA, YSYEKL. The CDR3 loop spans 18 amino acids. V was trimmed by 1 base and J by 1 base, leaving 18 bases between them. This CDR3 is CASSQGRTTKIGTDTQYF. The DNA of the CDR3 is TGCGCCAGCAGCCAAGGAAGGACTACAAAAATCGGCACAGATACGCAGTATTTT.

The chain has TRBV18 and TRBJ2-7; TRBD2 matches 9 bases. Trimming removed 3 bases from V and 4 bases from J; junction bases left unmatched: 4. The CDR3 is 14 residues long. Germline V gene sequence: CDR1 KGHSH, CDR2 LQKENI. The CDR3 loop is CASSPSGRLYEQYF. CDR3 nucleotide sequence: TGTGCCAGCTCACCGAGCGGGAGGCTTTACGAGCAGTACTTC.

The chain has TRBV9 and TRBJ2-2; possibly TRBD2 for D (5 bases). This CDR3 contains 17 residues. V lost 9 bases to trimming and J lost 1 base, with 22 bases between them. Per the germline V gene, CDR1 is SGDLS and CDR2 is YYNGEE. The CDR3 spells CATLPCQQRKNTGELFF. CDR3 sequence (DNA): TGTGCCACCCTGCCGTGCCAGCAGCGGAAGAACACCGGGGAGCTGTTTTTT.